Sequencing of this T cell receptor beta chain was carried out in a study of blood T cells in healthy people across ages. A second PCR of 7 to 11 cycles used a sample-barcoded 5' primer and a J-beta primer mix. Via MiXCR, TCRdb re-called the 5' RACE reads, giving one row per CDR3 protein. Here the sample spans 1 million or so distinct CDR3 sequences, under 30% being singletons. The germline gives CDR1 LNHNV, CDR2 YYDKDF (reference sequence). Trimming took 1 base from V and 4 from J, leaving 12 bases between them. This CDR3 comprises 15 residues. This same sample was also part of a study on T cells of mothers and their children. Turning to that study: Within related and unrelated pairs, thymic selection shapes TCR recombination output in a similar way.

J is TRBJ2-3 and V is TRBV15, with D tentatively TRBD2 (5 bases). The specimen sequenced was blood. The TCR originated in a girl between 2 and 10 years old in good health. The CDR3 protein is CATSRGVGSADTQYF. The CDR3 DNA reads TGTGCCACCAGCAGAGGAGTTGGGAGCGCAGATACGCAGTATTTT.